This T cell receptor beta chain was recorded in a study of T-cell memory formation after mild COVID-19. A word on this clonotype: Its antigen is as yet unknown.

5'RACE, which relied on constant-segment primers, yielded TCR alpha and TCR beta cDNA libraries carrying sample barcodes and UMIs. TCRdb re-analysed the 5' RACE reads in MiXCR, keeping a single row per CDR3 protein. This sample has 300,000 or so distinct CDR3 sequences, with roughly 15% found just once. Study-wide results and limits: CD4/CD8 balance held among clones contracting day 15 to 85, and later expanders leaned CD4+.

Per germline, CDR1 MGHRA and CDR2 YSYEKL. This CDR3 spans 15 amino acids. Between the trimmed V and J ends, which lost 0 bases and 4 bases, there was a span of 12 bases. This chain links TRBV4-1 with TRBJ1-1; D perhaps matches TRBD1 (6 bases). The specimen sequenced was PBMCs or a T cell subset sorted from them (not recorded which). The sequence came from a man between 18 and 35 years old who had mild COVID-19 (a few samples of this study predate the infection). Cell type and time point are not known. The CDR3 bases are TGCGCCAGCAGCCAAGATGCCCGAGGGGGCACTGAAGCTTTCTTT. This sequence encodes CASSQDARGGTEAFF.